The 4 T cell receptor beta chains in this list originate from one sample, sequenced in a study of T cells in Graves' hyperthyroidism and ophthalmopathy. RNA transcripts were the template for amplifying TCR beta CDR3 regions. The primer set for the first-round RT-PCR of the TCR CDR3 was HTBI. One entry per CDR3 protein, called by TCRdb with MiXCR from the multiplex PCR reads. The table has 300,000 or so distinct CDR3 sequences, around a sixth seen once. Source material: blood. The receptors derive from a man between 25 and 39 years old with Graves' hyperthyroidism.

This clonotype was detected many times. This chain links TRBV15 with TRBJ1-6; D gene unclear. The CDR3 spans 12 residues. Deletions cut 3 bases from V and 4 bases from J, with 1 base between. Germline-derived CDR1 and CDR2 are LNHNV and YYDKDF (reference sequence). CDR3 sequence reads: CATSSYNSPLHF. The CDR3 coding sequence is TGTGCCACCAGCAGTTATAATTCACCCCTCCACTTT.

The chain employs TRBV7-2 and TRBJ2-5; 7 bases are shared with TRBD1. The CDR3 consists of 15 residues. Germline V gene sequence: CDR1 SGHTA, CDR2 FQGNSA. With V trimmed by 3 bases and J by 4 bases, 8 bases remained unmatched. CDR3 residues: CASSFASDRAETQYF. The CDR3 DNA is TGTGCCAGCAGCTTCGCGTCAGACAGGGCAGAGACCCAGTACTTC.

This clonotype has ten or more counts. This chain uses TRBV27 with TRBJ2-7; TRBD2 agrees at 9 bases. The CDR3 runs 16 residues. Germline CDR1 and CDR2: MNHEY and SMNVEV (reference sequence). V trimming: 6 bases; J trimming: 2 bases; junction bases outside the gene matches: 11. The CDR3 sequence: CASSPSGTTPPYEQYF. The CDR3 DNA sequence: TGTGCCAGCAGCCCTAGCGGGACGACACCTCCCTACGAGCAGTACTTC.

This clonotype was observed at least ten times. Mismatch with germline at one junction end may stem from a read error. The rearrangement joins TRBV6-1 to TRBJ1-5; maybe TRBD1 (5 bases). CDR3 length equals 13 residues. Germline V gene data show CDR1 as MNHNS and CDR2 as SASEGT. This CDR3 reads CASREDRYQPQHF. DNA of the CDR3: TGTGCCAGCAGAGAAGACAGATATCAGCCCCAGCATTTT.